The 22 T cell receptor beta chains listed next were all sequenced from one sample in a study of T-cell reconstitution after alpha-beta-depleted transplantation in children. During its preparation, the TCRbeta library received unique molecular identifiers. Using its own MiXCR run on the PCR reads, TCRdb lists one record per CDR3 protein. This sample has approximately 520,000 distinct CDR3 sequences, with approximately 32% found just once. Sequenced here: PBMCs from the stem cell graft donor, sampled from the stem cell graft. The receptors originated from a human donor who donated a stem cell graft to a child with aplastic anemia.

This clonotype was counted between two and nine times. The chain carries TRBV20-1 and TRBJ1-2, with unresolved D. Germline CDR1 DFQATT, CDR2 SNEGSKA (reference sequence). V dropped 0 bases and J dropped 7 bases, with 18 bases sitting between them. The CDR3 is 15 residues long. CDR3 loop: CSAREGLILARGYTF. The CDR3 nucleotides read TGCAGTGCTAGAGAAGGGCTTATCCTCGCGCGTGGCTACACCTTC.

This clonotype was recorded a few times. J is TRBJ2-5 and V is TRBV7-2; D might be TRBD1 or TRBD2, each matching 5 bases. The germline V gene has CDR1 SGHTA and CDR2 FQGNSA. V lost 4 bases and J 3 bases, leaving 18 bases between the germline ends. This CDR3 comprises 16 residues. The CDR3 loop is CASSWLGGGLKETQYF. DNA of the CDR3: TGTGCCAGCAGCTGGCTTGGGGGTGGGCTGAAAGAGACCCAGTACTTC.

This clonotype was recorded a few times. The gene calls are TRBV30 and TRBJ2-7, with 7 bases lining up with TRBD2. With V trimmed by 2 bases and J by 2 bases, 3 bases remained unmatched. The CDR3 has 13 amino acids. Germline assignment: CDR1 GTSNPN and CDR2 SVGIG (reference sequence). CDR3 bases: TGTGCCTGGAGTACTAGCGTCCCCTACGAGCAGTACTTC. Translating it yields CAWSTSVPYEQYF.

The table lists this clonotype with many counts. One end of the junction is discordant with germline, which a read error may explain. The chain combines TRBV12-3 or TRBV12-4 with TRBJ2-1; TRBD2 matches at 9 bases. The CDR3 runs 15 residues. The CDR3 protein is CASSVSGSSYNEQFF. CDR3 in DNA: TGCGCCAGCAGCGTTAGCGGGAGCTCCTACAATGAGCAGTTCTTC.

This clonotype was detected only a few times. The chain carries TRBV5-6 and TRBJ1-5; the D is unclear. Trimming removed 1 base from V and 3 bases from J, with 17 bases in between. CDR3 length: 17 residues. Germline V gene data show CDR1 as SGHDT and CDR2 as YYEEEE. The CDR3 loop is CASSLWTGGGNNQPQHF. CDR3 in DNA: TGTGCCAGCAGCTTGTGGACGGGTGGTGGGAACAATCAGCCCCAGCATTTT. Using reference TRBV5-6 and TRBJ1-5 for the parts outside the CDR3, the full variable domain is DAGVTQSPTHLIKTRGQQVTLRCSPKSGHDTVSWYQQALGQGPQFIFQYYEEEERQRGNFPDRFSGHQFPNYSSELNVNALLLGDSALYLCASSLWTGGGNNQPQHFGDGTRLSIL.

This clonotype appeared a few times. The chain recombines TRBV10-3 with TRBJ2-3; the match to TRBD1 covers 7 bases. CDR1 ENHRY and CDR2 SYGVKD come from the germline V gene. This CDR3 spans 14 amino acids. With 6 bases clipped from V and 4 bases from J, the junction kept 7 bases outside the gene matches. CDR3 amino acids: CAISEGQGADTQYF. The CDR3 DNA follows: TGTGCCATCAGCGAAGGTCAGGGGGCAGATACGCAGTATTTT.

The V gene is TRBV20-1, the J gene TRBJ2-2; D is possibly TRBD1 (6 bases). CDR3 size: 14 residues. V lost 3 bases and J lost 7, with 15 bases in between. Germline V gene lookup returns CDR1 DFQATT and CDR2 SNEGSKA (reference sequence). DNA of the CDR3: TGCAGTGCTAGCCGGCAGGGGATGGACGGGGAGCTGTTTTTT. Its protein is CSASRQGMDGELFF.

There are a few counts of this clonotype. V usage is TRBV6-2 or TRBV6-3 and J usage is TRBJ2-7, with 7 nucleotides matching TRBD2. The CDR3 is 15 residues long. Looked up from germline, CDR1 is MNHEY and CDR2 is SVGEGT. J lost 2 bases, V lost 1 base, and 5 bases had no gene match. CDR3 DNA: TGTGCCAGCAGTTACTGGAGCGGGGCCCCCTACGAGCAGTACTTC. Its protein is CASSYWSGAPYEQYF.

The chain carries TRBV7-2 and TRBJ1-4; D uncertain. The CDR3 contains 12 residues. V dropped 5 bases and J dropped 8 bases, with 9 bases sitting between them. CDR1 SGHTA and CDR2 FQGNSA come from the germline V gene. DNA for the CDR3: TGTGCCAGCAGCCTCAATCCCGAAAAACTGTTTTTT. Its protein product is CASSLNPEKLFF.

The chain carries TRBV7-3 and TRBJ2-6; weak D call: TRBD1 (6 bases). V was trimmed by 2 bases and J by 4 bases, leaving 15 bases between them. CDR3 size: 17 residues. CDR1 is SGHTA and CDR2 is FQGTGA in the germline V gene. The CDR3 is CASSLGVLGAGANVLTF. CDR3 in DNA: TGTGCCAGCAGCTTAGGTGTTCTGGGGGCCGGGGCCAACGTCCTGACTTTC.

This sequence joins TRBV23-1 and TRBJ1-5; D might be TRBD1 (6 bases). TRBV23-1 is an open reading frame whose function is uncertain. V lost 6 bases, J lost 3 bases, and 15 bases lay in between. CDR3 size: 15 residues. The CDR3 is CASSSRGETNQPQHF. In DNA form, the CDR3 reads TGCGCCAGCAGCAGTAGGGGGGAAACCAATCAGCCCCAGCATTTT.

This clonotype has a handful of counts. The V gene is TRBV29-1, the J gene TRBJ2-6; 8 bases are shared with TRBD2. Germline V CDR1 and CDR2: SQVTM, ANQGSEA. The junction had 9 bases not matched to a gene; V was cut back by 4 bases and J by 4 bases. CDR3 size: 16 residues. CDR3 in amino acids: CSVAGGDPAGANVLTF. The CDR3 nucleotides read TGCAGCGTTGCGGGAGGGGATCCGGCGGGGGCCAACGTCCTGACTTTC.

This clonotype was detected a few times. This sequence joins TRBV5-6 and TRBJ2-5, with 9 bases identical to TRBD2. Looked up from germline, CDR1 is SGHDT and CDR2 is YYEEEE. With 1 base clipped from V and 1 base from J, the junction kept 5 bases outside the gene matches. This CDR3 comprises 16 residues. CDR3 DNA: TGTGCCAGCAGCTTGTTCGGCGGGAGGGCCCAAGAGACCCAGTACTTC. Translation gives CASSLFGGRAQETQYF.

The chain recombines TRBV6-2 or TRBV6-3 with TRBJ2-1; 8 bases match TRBD2. Germline CDR1 and CDR2: MNHEY and SVGEGT. J lost 7 bases, V lost 0 bases, and 5 bases had no gene match. CDR3 length equals 15 residues. This CDR3 reads CASSYSRLAGNEQFF. The CDR3 DNA follows: TGTGCCAGCAGTTACTCTCGGCTAGCGGGTAATGAGCAGTTCTTC.

This chain connects TRBV15 to TRBJ2-3; maybe TRBD2 (6 bases). V dropped 0 bases and J dropped 6 bases, with 13 bases sitting between them. From germline, CDR1 is LNHNV and CDR2 YYDKDF (reference sequence). The CDR3 spans 15 residues. The CDR3 DNA sequence: TGTGCCACCAGCAGAGAAAACGGGAGATGGGATACGCAGTATTTT. Protein sequence: CATSRENGRWDTQYF.

The chain couples TRBV29-1 to TRBJ1-1, with 7 bases that match TRBD1. CDR3 length: 15 amino acids. Germline V gene lookup returns CDR1 SQVTM and CDR2 ANQGSEA. The V and J ends lost 1 base and 0 bases, in that order; junction bases with no gene match: 5. CDR3 sequence (DNA): TGCAGCGTTGAAGTCAGGGGACAGCTGAACACTGAAGCTTTCTTT. It codes for CSVEVRGQLNTEAFF.

The V gene is TRBV4-3, the J gene TRBJ2-1, with TRBD2 matching 11 bases. Germline V gene lookup returns CDR1 LGHNA and CDR2 YSLEER. The CDR3 loop spans 18 amino acids. Trimming at V came to 1 base and at J to 5 bases, leaving 10 bases not matched to a gene. The CDR3 sequence is CASSQGLAGGRPHNEQFF. The CDR3 bases are TGCGCCAGCAGCCAAGGGCTAGCGGGGGGACGCCCGCACAATGAGCAGTTCTTC.

A few counts support this clonotype. The rearrangement uses TRBV12-3 or TRBV12-4 and TRBJ1-1, with unresolved D. This CDR3 is built from 14 residues. The germline V and J ends were trimmed by 3 bases and 6 bases, with 14 bases remaining between them. The DNA for the CDR3 is TGTGCCAGCAGTTTCAAACCCAACAAGGCTGAAGCTTTCTTT. Translation: CASSFKPNKAEAFF.

Only a few counts were recorded for this clonotype. The chain couples TRBV20-1 to TRBJ2-1, with 14 bases aligning to TRBD2. The germline V gene encodes CDR1 DFQATT and CDR2 SNEGSKA (reference sequence). This CDR3 spans 16 amino acids. V trimming: 4 bases; J trimming: 2 bases; junction bases outside the gene matches: 4. The CDR3 nucleotides read TGCAGTGCTACCGGACTAGCGGGAGGCCCCTACAATGAGCAGTTCTTC. This sequence encodes CSATGLAGGPYNEQFF.

The CDR3 region is CASSGGSGYNEQFF. Here the CDR3 DNA reads TGTGCCAGCAGCGGGGGTAGCGGATACAATGAGCAGTTCTTC. The chain couples TRBV6-2 or TRBV6-3 to TRBJ2-1, with D possibly matching TRBD2 (6 bases). CDR1 is MNHEY and CDR2 is SVGEGT in the germline V gene. CDR3 length: 14 amino acids. The V gene lost 6 bases and the J gene lost 4 bases, with 13 bases spanning the gap.

This clonotype showed up just a few times. The V and J genes are TRBV7-9 and TRBJ1-1, with D possibly TRBD1 on 5 matching bases. The germline V gene encodes CDR1 SEHNR and CDR2 FQNEAQ (reference sequence). This CDR3 is built from 14 residues. Trimming cost V 4 bases and J 5 bases, with 14 bases left between them. The CDR3 reads CASSSPLGETEAFF. DNA of the CDR3: TGTGCCAGCAGCTCCCCCTTGGGGGAAACTGAAGCTTTCTTT.

The gene calls are TRBV20-1 and TRBJ2-2, with 10 bases identical to TRBD2. This CDR3 spans 16 amino acids. Per the germline V gene, CDR1 is DFQATT and CDR2 is SNEGSKA (reference sequence). The J segment lost 5 bases and the V segment lost 3 bases, leaving 9 bases of the junction unmatched. CDR3 protein: CSARAPSGRATGELFF. The CDR3 DNA reads TGCAGTGCTAGGGCCCCTAGCGGGAGAGCAACCGGGGAGCTGTTTTTT.